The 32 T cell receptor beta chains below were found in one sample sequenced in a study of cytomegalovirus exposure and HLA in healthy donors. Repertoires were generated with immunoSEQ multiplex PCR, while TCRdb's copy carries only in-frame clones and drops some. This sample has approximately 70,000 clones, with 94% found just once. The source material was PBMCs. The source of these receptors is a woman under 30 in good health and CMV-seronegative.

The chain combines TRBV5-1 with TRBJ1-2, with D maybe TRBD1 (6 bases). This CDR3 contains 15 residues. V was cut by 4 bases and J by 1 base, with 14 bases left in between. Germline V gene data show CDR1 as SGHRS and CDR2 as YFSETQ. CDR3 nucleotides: TGCGCCAGCAGCCCACGGACAGCTGTTAACTATGGCTACACCTTC. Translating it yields CASSPRTAVNYGYTF.

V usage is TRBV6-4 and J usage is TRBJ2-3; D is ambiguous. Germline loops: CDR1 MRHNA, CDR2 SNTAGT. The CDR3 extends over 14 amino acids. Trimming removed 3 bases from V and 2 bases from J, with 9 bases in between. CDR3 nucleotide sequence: TGTGCCAGCAGTGAAAACACCCACACAGATACGCAGTATTTT. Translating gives CASSENTHTDTQYF.

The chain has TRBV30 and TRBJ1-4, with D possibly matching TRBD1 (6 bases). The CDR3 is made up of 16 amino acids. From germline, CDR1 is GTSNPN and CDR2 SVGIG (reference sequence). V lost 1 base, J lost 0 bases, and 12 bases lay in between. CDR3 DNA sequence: TGTGCCTGGAGTGAGGGGACATTTGCAACTAATGAAAAACTGTTTTTT. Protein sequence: CAWSEGTFATNEKLFF.

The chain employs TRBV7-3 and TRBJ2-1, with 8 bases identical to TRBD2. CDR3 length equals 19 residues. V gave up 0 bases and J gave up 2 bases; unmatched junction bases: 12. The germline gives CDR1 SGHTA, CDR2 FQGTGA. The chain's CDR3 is CASSLTGGSGVPTYNEQFF. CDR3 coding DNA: TGTGCCAGCAGCTTAACTGGTGGTAGCGGGGTACCAACCTACAATGAGCAGTTCTTC.

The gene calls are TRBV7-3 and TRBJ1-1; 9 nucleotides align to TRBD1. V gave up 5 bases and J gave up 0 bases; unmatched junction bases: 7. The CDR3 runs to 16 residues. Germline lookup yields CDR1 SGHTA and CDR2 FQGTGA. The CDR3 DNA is TGTGCCAGCAGCGAGATGACAGGGGGATTGAACACTGAAGCTTTCTTT. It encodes CASSEMTGGLNTEAFF.

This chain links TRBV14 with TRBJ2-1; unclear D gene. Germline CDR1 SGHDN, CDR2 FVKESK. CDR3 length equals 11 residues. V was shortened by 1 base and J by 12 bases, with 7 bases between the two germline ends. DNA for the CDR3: TGTGCCAGCAGCCAAGGGGCAGGGCAGTTCTTC. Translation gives CASSQGAGQFF.

The CDR3 bases are TGTGCCAGCAGCACCGACTGGATTCCCTATCAGCCCCAGCATTTT. Its protein is CASSTDWIPYQPQHF. V usage is TRBV5-8 and J usage is TRBJ1-5; D is uncertain. With 4 bases removed from V and 5 bases from J, the gap between germline ends came to 16 bases. Germline values: CDR1 SGHTS, CDR2 YDEGEE. This CDR3 is 15 amino acids long.

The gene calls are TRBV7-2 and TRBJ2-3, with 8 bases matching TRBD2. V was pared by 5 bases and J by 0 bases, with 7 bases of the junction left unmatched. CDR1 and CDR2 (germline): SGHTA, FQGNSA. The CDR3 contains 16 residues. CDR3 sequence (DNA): TGTGCCAGCAGCGCCGCGGGGGGCCCTAGCACAGATACGCAGTATTTT. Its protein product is CASSAAGGPSTDTQYF. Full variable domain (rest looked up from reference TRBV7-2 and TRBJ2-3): GAGVSQSPSNKVTEKGKDVELRCDPISGHTALYWYRQSLGQGLEFLIYFQGNSAPDKSGLPSDRFSAERTGGSVSTLTIQRTQQEDSAVYLCASSAAGGPSTDTQYFGPGTRLTVL.

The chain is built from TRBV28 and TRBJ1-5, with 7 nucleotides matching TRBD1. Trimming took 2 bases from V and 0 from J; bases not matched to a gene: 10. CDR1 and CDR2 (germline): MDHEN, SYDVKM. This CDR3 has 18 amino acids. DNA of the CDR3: TGTGCCAGCAGTTTAGAGGACAGGCCCGATTATAGCAATCAGCCCCAGCATTTT. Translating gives CASSLEDRPDYSNQPQHF.

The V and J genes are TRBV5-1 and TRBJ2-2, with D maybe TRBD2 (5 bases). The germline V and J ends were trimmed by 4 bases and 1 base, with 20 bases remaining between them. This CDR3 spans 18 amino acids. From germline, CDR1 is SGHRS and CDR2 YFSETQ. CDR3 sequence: CASSPRGLAGQNTGELFF. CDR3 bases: TGCGCCAGCAGCCCCCGAGGTTTGGCGGGCCAGAACACCGGGGAGCTGTTTTTT.

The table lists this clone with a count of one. The CDR3 sequence: CASSRDRGNNEQFF. In DNA, the CDR3 is TGTGCCAGCAGCCGGGACAGGGGGAACAATGAGCAGTTCTTC. V and J are TRBV7-2 and TRBJ2-1; 11 bases align to TRBD1. The CDR3 covers 14 residues. V dropped 5 bases and J dropped 5; count of bases not matched to a gene: 2. CDR1 and CDR2 from the germline V gene are SGHTA and FQGNSA.

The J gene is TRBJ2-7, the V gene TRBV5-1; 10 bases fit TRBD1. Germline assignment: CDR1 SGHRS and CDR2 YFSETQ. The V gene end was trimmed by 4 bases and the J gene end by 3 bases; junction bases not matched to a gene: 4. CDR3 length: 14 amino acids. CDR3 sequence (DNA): TGCGCCAGCAGCCGGGGACAGGGGCGCTACGAGCAGTACTTC. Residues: CASSRGQGRYEQYF.

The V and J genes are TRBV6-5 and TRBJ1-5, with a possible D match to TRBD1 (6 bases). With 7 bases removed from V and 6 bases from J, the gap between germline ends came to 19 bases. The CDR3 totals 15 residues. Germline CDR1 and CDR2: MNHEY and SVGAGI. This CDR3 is CASKPQGMISQPQHF. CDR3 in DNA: TGTGCCAGCAAGCCACAGGGAATGATTAGTCAGCCCCAGCATTTT.

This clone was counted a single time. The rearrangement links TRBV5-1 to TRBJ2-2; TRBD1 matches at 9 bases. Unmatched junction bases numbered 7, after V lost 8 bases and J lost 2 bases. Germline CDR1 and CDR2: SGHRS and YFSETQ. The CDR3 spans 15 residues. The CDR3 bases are TGCGCCAGTGCGCGGGACAGGGTAAACACCGGGGAGCTGTTTTTT. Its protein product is CASARDRVNTGELFF.

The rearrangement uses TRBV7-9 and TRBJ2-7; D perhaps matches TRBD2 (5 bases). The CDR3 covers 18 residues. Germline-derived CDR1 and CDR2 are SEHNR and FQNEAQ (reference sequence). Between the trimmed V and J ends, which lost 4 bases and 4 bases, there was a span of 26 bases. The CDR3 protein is CASSSLPSGSSGSYEQYF. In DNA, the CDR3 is TGTGCCAGCAGCTCCCTCCCAAGCGGCAGTTCGGGGTCATACGAGCAGTACTTC.

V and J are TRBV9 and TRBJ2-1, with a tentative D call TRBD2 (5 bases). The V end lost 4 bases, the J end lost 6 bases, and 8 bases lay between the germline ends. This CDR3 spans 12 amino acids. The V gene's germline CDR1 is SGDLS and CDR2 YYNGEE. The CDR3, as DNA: TGTGCCAGCAGCTATGGAGGCAATGAGCAGTTCTTC. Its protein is CASSYGGNEQFF.

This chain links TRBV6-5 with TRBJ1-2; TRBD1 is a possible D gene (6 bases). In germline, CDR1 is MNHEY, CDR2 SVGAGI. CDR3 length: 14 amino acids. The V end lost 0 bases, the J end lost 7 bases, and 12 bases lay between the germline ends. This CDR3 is CASSYSGTLGGYTF. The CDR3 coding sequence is TGTGCCAGCAGTTACTCGGGGACACTCGGTGGCTACACCTTC.

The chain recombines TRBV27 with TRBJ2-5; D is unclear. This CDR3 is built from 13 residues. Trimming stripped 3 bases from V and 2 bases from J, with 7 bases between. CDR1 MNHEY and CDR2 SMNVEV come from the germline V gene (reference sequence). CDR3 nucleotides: TGTGCCAGCAGTTTGGCTAGTCAAGAGACCCAGTACTTC. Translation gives CASSLASQETQYF.

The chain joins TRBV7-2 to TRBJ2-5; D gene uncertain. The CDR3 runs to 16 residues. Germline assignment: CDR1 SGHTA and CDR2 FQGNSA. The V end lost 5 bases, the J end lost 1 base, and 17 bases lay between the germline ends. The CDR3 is CASSSTGRLRQETQYF. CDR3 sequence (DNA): TGTGCCAGCAGCAGCACCGGTCGACTGCGCCAAGAGACCCAGTACTTC.

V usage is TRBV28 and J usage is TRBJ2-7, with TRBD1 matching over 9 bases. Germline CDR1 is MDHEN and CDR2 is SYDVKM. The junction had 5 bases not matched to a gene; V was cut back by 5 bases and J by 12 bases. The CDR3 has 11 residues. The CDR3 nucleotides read TGTGCCAGCAGTCCCGGGACAGGGCGGTACTTC. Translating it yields CASSPGTGRYF.

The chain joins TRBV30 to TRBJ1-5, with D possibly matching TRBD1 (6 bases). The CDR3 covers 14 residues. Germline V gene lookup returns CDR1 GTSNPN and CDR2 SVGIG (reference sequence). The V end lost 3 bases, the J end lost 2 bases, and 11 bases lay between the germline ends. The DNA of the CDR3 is TGTGCCTGGAGCACAGGGTCTCGCAATCAGCCCCAGCATTTT. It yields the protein CAWSTGSRNQPQHF. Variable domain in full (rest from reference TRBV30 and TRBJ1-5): SQTIHQWPATLVQPVGSPLSLECTVEGTSNPNLYWYRQAAGRGLQLLFYSVGIGQISSEVPQNLSASRPQDRQFILSSKKLLLSDSGFYLCAWSTGSRNQPQHFGDGTRLSIL.

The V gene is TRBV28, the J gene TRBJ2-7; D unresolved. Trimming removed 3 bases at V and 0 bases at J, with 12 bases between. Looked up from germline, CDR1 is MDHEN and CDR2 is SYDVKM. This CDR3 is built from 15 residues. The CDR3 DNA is TGTGCCAGCAGTTTTTGGCGGCAGATCTCCTACGAGCAGTACTTC. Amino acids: CASSFWRQISYEQYF. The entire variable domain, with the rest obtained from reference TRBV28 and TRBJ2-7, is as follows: DVKVTQSSRYLVKRTGEKVFLECVQDMDHENMFWYRQDPGLGLRLIYFSYDVKMKEKGDIPEGYSVSREKKERFSLILESASTNQTSMYLCASSFWRQISYEQYFGPGTRLTVT.

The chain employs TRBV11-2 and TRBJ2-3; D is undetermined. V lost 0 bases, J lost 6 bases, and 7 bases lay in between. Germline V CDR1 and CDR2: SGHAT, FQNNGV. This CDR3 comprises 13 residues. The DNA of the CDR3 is TGTGCCAGCAGCTTAGACAGGTTGGATACGCAGTATTTT. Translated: CASSLDRLDTQYF. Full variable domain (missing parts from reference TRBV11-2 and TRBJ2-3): EAGVAQSPRYKIIEKRQSVAFWCNPISGHATLYWYQQILGQGPKLLIQFQNNGVVDDSQLPKDRFSAERLKGVDSTLKIQPAKLEDSAVYLCASSLDRLDTQYFGPGTRLTVL.

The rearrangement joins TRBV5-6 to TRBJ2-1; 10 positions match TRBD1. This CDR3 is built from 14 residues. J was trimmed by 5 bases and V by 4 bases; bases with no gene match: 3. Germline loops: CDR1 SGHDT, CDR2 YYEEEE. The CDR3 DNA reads TGTGCCAGCAGCCGGACAGGGGGTAACAATGAGCAGTTCTTC. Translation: CASSRTGGNNEQFF.

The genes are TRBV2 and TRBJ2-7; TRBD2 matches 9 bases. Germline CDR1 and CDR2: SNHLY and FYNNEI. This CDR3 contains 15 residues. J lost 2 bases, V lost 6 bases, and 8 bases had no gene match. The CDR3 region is CASRRGGGDTYEQYF. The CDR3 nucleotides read TGTGCCAGCAGACGAGGCGGGGGGGACACCTACGAGCAGTACTTC.

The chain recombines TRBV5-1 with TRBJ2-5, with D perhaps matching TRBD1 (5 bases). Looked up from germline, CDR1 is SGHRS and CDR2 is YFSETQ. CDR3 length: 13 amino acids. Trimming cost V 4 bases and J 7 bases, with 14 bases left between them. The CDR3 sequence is CASSPGSQGTQYF. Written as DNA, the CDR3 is TGCGCCAGCAGCCCGGGCAGCCAGGGGACCCAGTACTTC.

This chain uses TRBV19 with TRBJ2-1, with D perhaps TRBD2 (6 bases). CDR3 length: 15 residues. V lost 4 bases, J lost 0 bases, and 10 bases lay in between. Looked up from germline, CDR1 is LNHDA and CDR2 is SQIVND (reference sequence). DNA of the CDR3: TGTGCCAGTAGTACGGGACTGAGCTCCTACAATGAGCAGTTCTTC. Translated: CASSTGLSSYNEQFF.

The CDR3 coding sequence is TGTGCCACCAGCAGAGACAGGGGGCGCGATCAGCCCCAGCATTTT. The encoded protein is CATSRDRGRDQPQHF. This chain connects TRBV15 to TRBJ1-5; TRBD1 aligns across 8 bases. Germline-derived CDR1 and CDR2 are LNHNV and YYDKDF (reference sequence). CDR3 length: 15 residues. Trimming at V came to 0 bases and at J to 5 bases, leaving 3 bases not matched to a gene.

The CDR3 nucleotides are TGTGCCTCCCAAACGAGCGGGGGGCCTCAAGAGACCCAGTACTTC. Translating gives CASQTSGGPQETQYF. The chain couples TRBV10-3 to TRBJ2-5; 9 bases are a match to TRBD2. Germline V lookup: CDR1 ENHRY, CDR2 SYGVKD. Germline trimming cut 11 bases from V and 2 bases from J; bases unmatched to any gene: 12. The CDR3 runs 15 residues.

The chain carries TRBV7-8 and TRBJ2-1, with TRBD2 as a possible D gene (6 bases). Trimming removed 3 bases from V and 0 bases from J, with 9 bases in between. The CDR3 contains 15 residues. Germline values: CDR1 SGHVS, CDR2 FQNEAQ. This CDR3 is CASSFSGSSYNEQFF. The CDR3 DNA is TGTGCCAGCAGCTTTAGCGGTAGCTCCTACAATGAGCAGTTCTTC.

This CDR3 is CASSQTGTAYNEQFF. The DNA for the CDR3 is TGCGCCAGCAGCCAGACCGGGACAGCATACAATGAGCAGTTCTTC. The V and J genes are TRBV4-1 and TRBJ2-1; 7 positions agree with TRBD1. Germline loops: CDR1 MGHRA, CDR2 YSYEKL. J gave up 4 bases and V 3 bases, and 6 bases lay outside the gene matches. The CDR3 sequence is 15 residues long.

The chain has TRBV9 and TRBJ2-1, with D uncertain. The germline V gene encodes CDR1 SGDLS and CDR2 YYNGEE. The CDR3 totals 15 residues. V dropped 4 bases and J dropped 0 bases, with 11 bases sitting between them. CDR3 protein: CASSPVHSSYNEQFF. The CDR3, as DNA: TGTGCCAGCAGCCCAGTACACAGCTCCTACAATGAGCAGTTCTTC. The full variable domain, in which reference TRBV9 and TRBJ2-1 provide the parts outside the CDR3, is DSGVTQTPKHLITATGQRVTLRCSPRSGDLSVYWYQQSLDQGLQFLIQYYNGEERAKGNILERFSAQQFPDLHSELNLSSLELGDSALYFCASSPVHSSYNEQFFGPGTRLTVL.